Listed here are 22 T cell receptor beta chains from one sample, sequenced in a study of blood T cell repertoires in COVID-19. This table comes from immunoSEQ multiplex PCR, and its TCRdb copy is limited to in-frame clones, with some not included. The sample records around 300,000 clones, around 86% being singletons. The specimen was PBMCs or T cells enriched from blood (not recorded which). The receptor source for this set is a woman aged 18-30 years who had recovered from COVID-19.

This clone was counted a single time. V usage is TRBV18 and J usage is TRBJ1-5; D is ambiguous. Trimming took off 5 bases at V and 1 base at J, with 12 bases between the two ends. The CDR3 contains 15 residues. Germline-derived CDR1 and CDR2 are KGHSH and LQKENI. For the CDR3, the DNA is TGTGCCAGCTCATCCTCCGAGGCGAGCAATCAGCCCCAGCATTTT. Its translation is CASSSSEASNQPQHF.

This clone was recorded a few times. The genes are TRBV5-1 and TRBJ2-1; TRBD2 agrees at 10 bases. The length of the CDR3 is 16 residues. With 5 bases clipped from V and 3 bases from J, the junction kept 8 bases outside the gene matches. Germline V gene lookup returns CDR1 SGHRS and CDR2 YFSETQ. In nucleotides, the CDR3 is TGCGCCAGCAGTTTTGCCACTAGCGGGATCTACAATGAGCAGTTCTTC. Protein sequence: CASSFATSGIYNEQFF.

V usage is TRBV10-2 and J usage is TRBJ2-2; TRBD2 matches at 12 bases. After removal of 6 bases from V and 7 bases from J, the junction contained 9 bases not matched to a gene. Germline loops: CDR1 WSHSY, CDR2 SAAADI. CDR3 length: 16 residues. The CDR3: CASRLASGRVGGELFF. For the CDR3, the DNA is TGCGCCAGCAGACTGGCTAGCGGGAGGGTAGGCGGGGAGCTGTTTTTT.

Concerning this clone itself: No conserved phenylalanine or tryptophan is present at the end of the CDR3, so a read error is the likely explanation. It is unclear where the CDR3 begins or ends on the DNA, so no DNA is shown, and the CDR3 is as TCRdb lists it. The rearrangement links TRBV2 to TRBJ1-6; the D call in the table, TRBD1, was not verified against the DNA. The germline V gene encodes CDR1 SNHLY and CDR2 FYNNEI. The CDR3 is 13 residues long, ends included. This CDR3 reads CASRPNYREGGYV.

The chain recombines TRBV2 with TRBJ1-1; 9 bases line up with TRBD1. The germline V gene encodes CDR1 SNHLY and CDR2 FYNNEI. V shed 8 bases and J 7 bases; nucleotides not matched to a gene: 11. The CDR3 is 14 residues long. CDR3 region: CASAEASGQGEAFF. The CDR3, as DNA: TGTGCCAGCGCCGAAGCTTCGGGACAGGGTGAAGCTTTCTTT.

The rearrangement joins TRBV5-4 to TRBJ1-2; a possible D gene is TRBD1 (5 bases). The CDR3 has 15 residues. Germline V gene lookup returns CDR1 SGHNT and CDR2 YYREEE (reference sequence). V was trimmed by 1 base and J by 5 bases, leaving 15 bases between them. CDR3 protein: CASSLRSGTAYGYTF. The CDR3 coding sequence is TGTGCCAGCAGCTTGAGAAGCGGGACGGCTTATGGCTACACCTTC.

The rearrangement joins TRBV2 to TRBJ1-2; 10 bases fit TRBD1. The CDR3 sequence is 14 residues long. With V trimmed by 6 bases and J by 13 bases, 14 bases remained unmatched. CDR1 and CDR2 (germline): SNHLY, FYNNEI. The DNA of the CDR3 is TGTGCCAGCAGGAGACAGGGGGCTGAGTTTGACTCCACCTTC. Translation gives CASRRQGAEFDSTF.

The chain joins TRBV4-2 to TRBJ2-3, with TRBD2 matching over 11 bases. Germline lookup yields CDR1 LGHNA and CDR2 YNFKEQ. This CDR3 comprises 19 residues. The V gene end was trimmed by 4 bases and the J gene end by 2 bases; junction bases not matched to a gene: 14. CDR3 coding DNA: TGTGCCAGCAGCCTAAGTCCCACCATAGCGGGAGGGATCACAGATACGCAGTATTTT. It translates to CASSLSPTIAGGITDTQYF.

This clone appeared once. V usage is TRBV18 and J usage is TRBJ2-6; TRBD1 agrees at 9 bases. The germline V gene has CDR1 KGHSH and CDR2 LQKENI. The CDR3 sequence is 17 residues long. V gave up 4 bases and J gave up 3 bases; unmatched junction bases: 7. CDR3 sequence reads: CASSQGQGINGANVLTF. Here the CDR3 DNA reads TGTGCCAGCTCACAAGGACAGGGGATAAATGGGGCCAACGTCCTGACTTTC.

V and J are TRBV19 and TRBJ1-1; tentative D call: TRBD1 (5 bases). Germline V gives CDR1 LNHDA, CDR2 SQIVND (reference sequence). Trimming left V 5 bases short and J 1 base short, with 17 bases between. This CDR3 region has 16 residues. CDR3 sequence: CASSPRMGRPNTEAFF. DNA of the CDR3: TGTGCCAGTAGTCCGCGAATGGGGCGGCCGAACACTGAAGCTTTCTTT.

This clone was seen only once. The gene calls are TRBV2 and TRBJ1-2, with TRBD1 matching 9 bases. The length of the CDR3 is 14 residues. The germline V gene encodes CDR1 SNHLY and CDR2 FYNNEI. Losses at the gene ends were 6 bases for V and 5 bases for J; bases not matched to a gene: 7. CDR3 DNA: TGTGCCAGCAGCGTTCAGGGACAGGGATATGGCTACACCTTC. Its translation is CASSVQGQGYGYTF.

This chain uses TRBV11-2 with TRBJ1-5; no firm D call. The CDR3 length is 13 residues. Germline V gene sequence: CDR1 SGHAT, CDR2 FQNNGV. V dropped 1 base and J dropped 9 bases, with 10 bases sitting between them. CDR3: CASSLGPGRPQHF. The CDR3 DNA reads TGTGCCAGCAGCTTAGGCCCCGGGAGGCCCCAGCATTTT.

This clone has a single count. J is TRBJ1-2 and V is TRBV7-2, with 7 bases matching TRBD1. Trimming cost V 1 base and J 5 bases; bases outside gene matches: 7. The CDR3 is 15 residues long. Germline V lookup: CDR1 SGHTA, CDR2 FQGNSA. The CDR3 is CASSLDRAGGYGYTF. CDR3 nucleotides: TGTGCCAGCAGCTTAGATCGAGCAGGGGGATATGGCTACACCTTC.

The chain has TRBV7-2 and TRBJ1-2, with 8 bases identical to TRBD1. The CDR3 contains 15 residues. V lost 5 bases to trimming and J lost 4 bases; unmatched junction nucleotides: 9. Germline V CDR1 and CDR2: SGHTA, FQGNSA. The CDR3 DNA reads TGTGCCAGCAGCACCCAACCCGGGACAGGCTATGGCTACACCTTC. It translates to CASSTQPGTGYGYTF. The whole variable domain, filled in from reference TRBV7-2 and TRBJ1-2, reads GAGVSQSPSNKVTEKGKDVELRCDPISGHTALYWYRQSLGQGLEFLIYFQGNSAPDKSGLPSDRFSAERTGGSVSTLTIQRTQQEDSAVYLCASSTQPGTGYGYTFGSGTRLTVV.

The chain carries TRBV6-5 and TRBJ1-5; D is unresolved. CDR1 MNHEY and CDR2 SVGAGI come from the germline V gene. The CDR3 runs to 15 residues. Trimming took off 4 bases at V and 0 bases at J, with 10 bases between the two ends. CDR3 sequence (DNA): TGTGCCAGCAGTTCAGGAGGGAATAGCAATCAGCCCCAGCATTTT. Its translation is CASSSGGNSNQPQHF.

This chain joins TRBV6-8 and TRBJ1-1; 7 bases agree with TRBD1. Unmatched junction bases numbered 8, after V lost 6 bases and J lost 7 bases. Germline lookup yields CDR1 MNHGY and CDR2 SAAAGT. CDR3 length: 13 amino acids. The CDR3 region is CASSYRGLNEAFF. CDR3 coding DNA: TGTGCCAGCAGCTACAGGGGTTTAAATGAAGCTTTCTTT.

V and J are TRBV4-3 and TRBJ2-3; tentatively, D is TRBD2 (6 bases). Germline CDR1 LGHNA, CDR2 YSLEER. Between the trimmed V and J ends, which lost 1 base and 5 bases, there was a span of 13 bases. This CDR3 comprises 15 residues. Here the CDR3 reads CASSQGIRRGDTQYF. The CDR3 region has the DNA TGCGCCAGCAGCCAAGGCATCCGGCGGGGAGATACGCAGTATTTT.

V gene TRBV9 combines with J gene TRBJ2-1; D perhaps matches TRBD1 (6 bases). Germline CDR1 is SGDLS and CDR2 is YYNGEE. This CDR3 is built from 15 residues. V was trimmed by 1 base and J by 5 bases, leaving 13 bases between them. The DNA for the CDR3 is TGTGCCAGCAGCGTAATCGGGACACTAAACAATGAGCAGTTCTTC. This sequence encodes CASSVIGTLNNEQFF.

The genes are TRBV18 and TRBJ1-2; 10 nucleotides agree with TRBD1. The trim removed 6 bases at V and 3 bases at J, leaving 10 bases unmatched. The CDR3 is made up of 16 amino acids. CDR1 is KGHSH, CDR2 LQKENI, per germline. The CDR3 DNA reads as TGTGCCAGCTCCCAAAACGGGGACAGGGGATACTATGGCTACACCTTC. The encoded protein is CASSQNGDRGYYGYTF. The variable domain in full, with the rest retrieved from reference TRBV18 and TRBJ1-2, is NAGVMQNPRHLVRRRGQEARLRCSPMKGHSHVYWYRQLPEEGLKFMVYLQKENIIDESGMPKERFSAEFPKEGPSILRIQQVVRGDSAAYFCASSQNGDRGYYGYTFGSGTRLTVV.

This clone was seen a single time. This chain joins TRBV7-9 and TRBJ2-7; TRBD2 is a possible D gene (5 bases). Germline loops: CDR1 SEHNR, CDR2 FQNEAQ (reference sequence). This CDR3 is 11 amino acids long. The V end was cut by 5 bases, the J end by 9 bases, with 11 bases between. The CDR3 protein is CASSPLGLQYF. The CDR3 DNA reads TGTGCCAGCAGCCCCCTTGGACTGCAGTACTTC.

The chain employs TRBV18 and TRBJ1-4; tentative D call: TRBD1 (6 bases). CDR1 KGHSH and CDR2 LQKENI come from the germline V gene. The V gene lost 4 bases and the J gene lost 8 bases, with 17 bases spanning the gap. This CDR3 region has 15 residues. CDR3: CASSLTYRADEKLFF. CDR3 nucleotides: TGTGCCAGCTCACTCACGTACAGGGCGGACGAAAAACTGTTTTTT.

The CDR3: CASSRLRERSYEQYF. As DNA, the CDR3 is TGTGCCAGCAGTAGACTGCGGGAAAGATCCTACGAGCAGTACTTC. The chain links TRBV27 to TRBJ2-7, with TRBD2 as a possible D gene (6 bases). V shed 5 bases and J shed 1 base, with 15 bases lying between them. There are 15 residues in the CDR3. Germline assignment: CDR1 MNHEY and CDR2 SMNVEV (reference sequence).